This T cell receptor beta chain came from a study of T cells in localized non-small cell lung cancer. Overall study findings and caveats: Among the tissues sampled, uninvolved adjacent lung had the highest T cell clonality, above tumor. Only one tumor region was sequenced, so heterogeneity remains possible. Median detection of top 100 tumor clones in adjacent lung was around 59 clones.

Sequenced by immunoSEQ multiplex PCR; TCRdb stores in-frame clones only, minus some. The table has tens of thousands of clones, about four fifths seen once; the top ten hold approximately 15%. The V gene's germline CDR1 is SGHRS and CDR2 YFSETQ. This CDR3 comprises 15 residues. Trimming took off 8 bases at V and 0 bases at J, with 17 bases between the two ends. On this clone: What it binds is not known. This CDR3 is missing its conserved last phenylalanine or tryptophan, likely due to a read error.

The V gene is TRBV5-1, the J gene TRBJ1-2; tentatively, D is TRBD1 (6 bases). The receptor's source is a male donor aged 60 or over with stage III squamous cell lung carcinoma. The sample consisted of peripheral blood, taken before any cancer treatment. The CDR3 DNA sequence: TGCGCCAGTAGTTTTGGGACAACCACTAACTATGGCTACACCTCC. This codes for CASSFGTTTNYGYTS.